This TCR beta chain derives from a study of blood T cell repertoires in COVID-19. Overall study context: From the United States, Italy and Spain came samples of acute and convalescent COVID-19. T cells, B-cell-depleted T cells, or PBMCs supplied cDNA or gDNA.

Original methodology: It was from reference gene primer amplification that nucleated cell counts were estimated. Generated by immunoSEQ multiplex PCR, the TCRdb table keeps only in-frame clones and is missing some. V and J calls and clone size follow that table, whereas D and trimming were derived from the DNA. The table records about 300,000 clones, about four fifths of them present only once. Germline CDR1 LNHDA, CDR2 SQIVND (reference sequence). Trimming took 3 bases from V and 0 from J, leaving 15 bases between them. CDR3 size: 17 residues. Sequences were obtained from peripheral blood. The TCR comes from a woman aged 45-65 years who had recovered from COVID-19. This chain connects TRBV19 to TRBJ1-5; no clear D gene. The CDR3 sequence: CASSMRLESYSNQPQHF. CDR3 in DNA: TGTGCCAGTAGTATGAGGCTAGAGAGTTATAGCAATCAGCCCCAGCATTTT. The full variable domain, its missing parts supplied by reference TRBV19 and TRBJ1-5, is DGGITQSPKYLFRKEGQNVTLSCEQNLNHDAMYWYRQDPGQGLRLIYYSQIVNDFQKGDIAEGYSVSREKKESFPLTVTSAQKNPTAFYLCASSMRLESYSNQPQHFGDGTRLSIL.